These T cell receptor beta chains were read from a single sample in a study of blood T cell repertoires in COVID-19. TCRdb's copy holds only in-frame clones and misses some; the assay was immunoSEQ multiplex PCR. The sample includes 60,000 or so clones, roughly 80% seen only once; the top ten take approximately 3%. Input material: peripheral blood. These TCRs come from a man in his sixties with acute or convalescent COVID-19. CDR3s include the opening cysteine and the closing phenylalanine or tryptophan. Fields, in order: CDR3 length, clone size, D gene, V gene, J gene, CDR3 DNA, CDR3 protein. The D gene is left open where the match is weak. The size of a clone is reported for some rows only, either as once, few or many, or as a class for expanded clones.

CDR3 length: 16; clone size: -; D gene: -; V gene: TRBV9; J gene: TRBJ2-2; CDR3 DNA: TGTGCCAGCAGCGTAGGGGCGGGCTTTAACACCGGGGAGCTGTTTTTT; CDR3 protein: CASSVGAGFNTGELFF
CDR3 length: 13; clone size: once; D gene: TRBD1; V gene: TRBV6-5; J gene: TRBJ2-1; CDR3 DNA: TGTGCCAGCAGGGGGACAGAGCTTAATGAGCAGTTCTTC; CDR3 protein: CASRGTELNEQFF
CDR3 length: 14; clone size: -; D gene: -; V gene: TRBV5-5; J gene: TRBJ2-1; CDR3 DNA: TGTGCCAGCAGCCCGGGTGCCGCCTACAATGAGCAGTTCTTC; CDR3 protein: CASSPGAAYNEQFF
CDR3 length: 14; clone size: -; D gene: TRBD1; V gene: TRBV24-1; J gene: TRBJ1-1; CDR3 DNA: TGTGCCACCAGTCGAGGGGGCGGCAACACTGAAGCTTTCTTT; CDR3 protein: CATSRGGGNTEAFF
CDR3 length: 12; clone size: -; D gene: TRBD1; V gene: TRBV2; J gene: TRBJ1-2; CDR3 DNA: TGTGCCAGCAGTGCAGGGGGCGGAGGCTACACCTTC; CDR3 protein: CASSAGGGGYTF
CDR3 length: 14; clone size: -; D gene: -; V gene: TRBV24-1; J gene: TRBJ2-7; CDR3 DNA: TGTGCCACCAGCCGGGACGGGAGCTCCTACGAGCAGTACTTC; CDR3 protein: CATSRDGSSYEQYF
CDR3 length: 17; clone size: -; D gene: TRBD1; V gene: TRBV28; J gene: TRBJ1-4; CDR3 DNA: TGTGCCAGCAGTTTAAGGGACAGGGGGGTAACTAATGAAAAACTGTTTTTT; CDR3 protein: CASSLRDRGVTNEKLFF
CDR3 length: 14; clone size: -; D gene: -; V gene: TRBV5-1; J gene: TRBJ2-3; CDR3 DNA: TGCGCCAGCAGCTGGACAGTAAACACAGATACGCAGTATTTT; CDR3 protein: CASSWTVNTDTQYF
CDR3 length: 14; clone size: -; D gene: -; V gene: TRBV6-5; J gene: TRBJ1-1; CDR3 DNA: TGTGCCTCCCGGGGGGTTCAAGTGAACACTGAAGCTTTCTTT; CDR3 protein: CASRGVQVNTEAFF
CDR3 length: 19; clone size: -; D gene: -; V gene: TRBV9; J gene: TRBJ1-1; CDR3 DNA: TGTGCCAGCAGCGTAGCCCTCCCTTCGGGATTGCGTCCGGGCGCTGAAGCTTTCTTT; CDR3 protein: CASSVALPSGLRPGAEAFF
CDR3 length: 11; clone size: -; D gene: -; V gene: TRBV25-1; J gene: TRBJ2-5; CDR3 DNA: TGTGCCAGGGACACCCAAGAGACCCAGTACTTC; CDR3 protein: CARDTQETQYF
CDR3 length: 14; clone size: once; D gene: -; V gene: TRBV10-2; J gene: TRBJ1-6; CDR3 DNA: TGCGCGACCTACAACTCAGGGTCTCAGTCACCCCTCCACTTT; CDR3 protein: CATYNSGSQSPLHF
CDR3 length: 14; clone size: -; D gene: TRBD2; V gene: TRBV7-6; J gene: TRBJ2-7; CDR3 DNA: TGTGCCAGCAGTTTTGGACTAGACTCCTACGAGCAGTACTTC; CDR3 protein: CASSFGLDSYEQYF
CDR3 length: 17; clone size: -; D gene: TRBD1; V gene: TRBV4-1; J gene: TRBJ1-1; CDR3 DNA: TGCGCCAGCAGACCTACCGGGACAGGGTTCATTAACACTGAAGCTTTCTTT; CDR3 protein: CASRPTGTGFINTEAFF
CDR3 length: 14; clone size: -; D gene: -; V gene: TRBV5-1; J gene: TRBJ2-7; CDR3 DNA: TGCGCCAGCAGCTTGGAAGGGGGGGTCTACGAGCAGTACTTC; CDR3 protein: CASSLEGGVYEQYF
CDR3 length: 15; clone size: -; D gene: -; V gene: TRBV2; J gene: TRBJ1-1; CDR3 DNA: TGTGCCAGCAGTGAAGCGACAGCGTCGAACACTGAAGCTTTCTTT; CDR3 protein: CASSEATASNTEAFF
CDR3 length: 15; clone size: -; D gene: TRBD1; V gene: TRBV2; J gene: TRBJ2-5; CDR3 DNA: TGTGCCAGCAGTCCCGGACAGGACGCATGGGAGACCCAGTACTTC; CDR3 protein: CASSPGQDAWETQYF
CDR3 length: 14; clone size: -; D gene: -; V gene: TRBV25-1; J gene: TRBJ1-2; CDR3 DNA: TGTGCCAGCAGCCCTGCGGGGAGTCACTATGGCTACACCTTC; CDR3 protein: CASSPAGSHYGYTF
CDR3 length: 14; clone size: -; D gene: TRBD2; V gene: TRBV6-6; J gene: TRBJ2-1; CDR3 DNA: TGTGCCAGCAGAAAGTCTAGCGGGACGGGTGAGCAGTTCTTC; CDR3 protein: CASRKSSGTGEQFF
CDR3 length: 14; clone size: -; D gene: TRBD1; V gene: TRBV2; J gene: TRBJ1-5; CDR3 DNA: TGTGCCAGCAGTGATGGGGACAGGGAACCCTTCCAGCATTTT; CDR3 protein: CASSDGDREPFQHF
CDR3 length: 18; clone size: -; D gene: -; V gene: TRBV21-1; J gene: TRBJ2-3; CDR3 DNA: TGTGCCAGCAGCTTAGGACAGGGCCAAGCCCATTTCACAGATACGCAGTATTTT; CDR3 protein: CASSLGQGQAHFTDTQYF
CDR3 length: 16; clone size: -; D gene: TRBD2; V gene: TRBV5-4; J gene: TRBJ2-2; CDR3 DNA: TGTGCCAGCAGACCGGGACTAGCGGGCGCGGGGGGGGAGCTGTTTTTT; CDR3 protein: CASRPGLAGAGGELFF
CDR3 length: 13; clone size: -; D gene: TRBD1; V gene: TRBV29-1; J gene: TRBJ1-1; CDR3 DNA: TGCAGCGCTACCGGGACAGCTAACACTGAAGCTTTCTTT; CDR3 protein: CSATGTANTEAFF
CDR3 length: 16; clone size: -; D gene: TRBD1; V gene: TRBV4-1; J gene: TRBJ2-4; CDR3 DNA: TGCGCCAGCAGCCAACAGGACAGGCTAGCCAAAAACATTCAGTACTTC; CDR3 protein: CASSQQDRLAKNIQYF
CDR3 length: 14; clone size: -; D gene: -; V gene: TRBV5-4; J gene: TRBJ2-5; CDR3 DNA: TGTGCCAGCAGCCTCTGGGGGGTCGAAGAGACCCAGTACTTC; CDR3 protein: CASSLWGVEETQYF
CDR3 length: 14; clone size: -; D gene: TRBD2; V gene: TRBV29-1; J gene: TRBJ2-1; CDR3 DNA: TGCAGCGGGGCCCTGCGGGGGTTCTACAATGAGCAGTTCTTC; CDR3 protein: CSGALRGFYNEQFF
CDR3 length: 14; clone size: -; D gene: -; V gene: TRBV2; J gene: TRBJ1-6; CDR3 DNA: TGTGCCAGCGCCGATTATACAGCCGGTTCGCCCCTCCACTTT; CDR3 protein: CASADYTAGSPLHF
CDR3 length: 14; clone size: -; D gene: -; V gene: TRBV13; J gene: TRBJ1-1; CDR3 DNA: TGTGCCAGCAGCCCATCACCTCAGGGCACTGAAGCTTTCTTT; CDR3 protein: CASSPSPQGTEAFF
CDR3 length: 14; clone size: -; D gene: -; V gene: TRBV6-5; J gene: TRBJ1-4; CDR3 DNA: TGTGCCAGCAGACGTACAAGTGTGTATGAAAAACTGTTTTTT; CDR3 protein: CASRRTSVYEKLFF
CDR3 length: 12; clone size: -; D gene: TRBD1; V gene: TRBV29-1; J gene: TRBJ1-1; CDR3 DNA: TGCAGCGTGGGACAGCTGAACACTGAAGCTTTCTTT; CDR3 protein: CSVGQLNTEAFF
CDR3 length: 16; clone size: -; D gene: -; V gene: TRBV5-4; J gene: TRBJ1-1; CDR3 DNA: TGTGCCAGCAGCTCCCCGGTGGGGGCTTTGAACACTGAAGCTTTCTTT; CDR3 protein: CASSSPVGALNTEAFF
CDR3 length: 15; clone size: -; D gene: TRBD2; V gene: TRBV7-3; J gene: TRBJ2-3; CDR3 DNA: TGTGCCAGCAGCTCCGGACTAGCGTATACAGATACGCAGTATTTT; CDR3 protein: CASSSGLAYTDTQYF
CDR3 length: 15; clone size: -; D gene: TRBD1; V gene: TRBV5-1; J gene: TRBJ2-2; CDR3 DNA: TGCGCCAGCAGCGGGGACAGGGGAAGAGCCGGGGAGCTGTTTTTT; CDR3 protein: CASSGDRGRAGELFF
CDR3 length: 12; clone size: -; D gene: -; V gene: TRBV30; J gene: TRBJ2-1; CDR3 DNA: TGTGCCTCCGGGACACCTTACACTGAGCAGTTCTTC; CDR3 protein: CASGTPYTEQFF
CDR3 length: 14; clone size: -; D gene: -; V gene: TRBV11-1; J gene: TRBJ2-3; CDR3 DNA: TGTGCCAGCAGTGAGCAGGTCGGCACAGATACGCAGTATTTT; CDR3 protein: CASSEQVGTDTQYF
CDR3 length: 14; clone size: once; D gene: -; V gene: TRBV7-9; J gene: TRBJ1-2; CDR3 DNA: TGTGCCAGCTCCCGTGGGGGGATTAACTATGGCTACACCTTC; CDR3 protein: CASSRGGINYGYTF
CDR3 length: 14; clone size: -; D gene: TRBD1; V gene: TRBV18; J gene: TRBJ1-4; CDR3 DNA: TGTGCCAGCTCCCGGGACAGGGTTAATGAAAAACTGTTTTTT; CDR3 protein: CASSRDRVNEKLFF
CDR3 length: 13; clone size: -; D gene: -; V gene: TRBV6-5; J gene: TRBJ1-1; CDR3 DNA: TGTGCCAGCACCCTAGTTCAACGGACTGAAGCTTTCTTT; CDR3 protein: CASTLVQRTEAFF
CDR3 length: 14; clone size: -; D gene: TRBD2; V gene: TRBV6-5; J gene: TRBJ2-3; CDR3 DNA: TGTGCCAGCAAAACTAGCGTTGGCACAGATACGCAGTATTTT; CDR3 protein: CASKTSVGTDTQYF
CDR3 length: 14; clone size: -; D gene: -; V gene: TRBV27; J gene: TRBJ2-1; CDR3 DNA: TGTGCCAGCAGTTTAGCGGTCCCCTACAATGAGCAGTTCTTC; CDR3 protein: CASSLAVPYNEQFF
CDR3 length: 14; clone size: -; D gene: -; V gene: TRBV6-5; J gene: TRBJ1-4; CDR3 DNA: TGTGCCAGCAGTTACGTCGGGTTTAATGAAAAACTGTTTTTT; CDR3 protein: CASSYVGFNEKLFF
CDR3 length: 14; clone size: once; D gene: -; V gene: TRBV27; J gene: TRBJ1-6; CDR3 DNA: TGTGCCAGCAGTTTATCGGGGCGGCGGTCACCCCTCCACTTT; CDR3 protein: CASSLSGRRSPLHF
CDR3 length: 15; clone size: -; D gene: -; V gene: TRBV24-1; J gene: TRBJ1-2; CDR3 DNA: TGTGCCACCAGTCCAAGGGCGGGGGGTAACTATGGCTACACCTTC; CDR3 protein: CATSPRAGGNYGYTF
CDR3 length: 14; clone size: -; D gene: -; V gene: TRBV9; J gene: TRBJ1-2; CDR3 DNA: TGTGCCAGCAGCGTCGACAGTGGACCCTATGGCTACACCTTC; CDR3 protein: CASSVDSGPYGYTF
CDR3 length: 14; clone size: -; D gene: TRBD1; V gene: TRBV15; J gene: TRBJ1-1; CDR3 DNA: TGTGCCACCAGCAGACCATTTGACAGGGGTGAAGCTTTCTTT; CDR3 protein: CATSRPFDRGEAFF
CDR3 length: 16; clone size: -; D gene: TRBD1; V gene: TRBV7-2; J gene: TRBJ2-5; CDR3 DNA: TGTGCCAGCAGCCCTGAGACAGGGACGTACCAAGAGACCCAGTACTTC; CDR3 protein: CASSPETGTYQETQYF
CDR3 length: 16; clone size: once; D gene: TRBD2; V gene: TRBV30; J gene: TRBJ2-1; CDR3 DNA: TGTGCCTACCACGGCGGGGGGGCCGAGTCCTACAATGAGCAGTTCTTC; CDR3 protein: CAYHGGGAESYNEQFF
CDR3 length: 15; clone size: -; D gene: -; V gene: TRBV30; J gene: TRBJ1-4; CDR3 DNA: TGTGCCTGGAGTGGGAGGGCGGTTCGATACGAAAAACTGTTTTTT; CDR3 protein: CAWSGRAVRYEKLFF
CDR3 length: 16; clone size: -; D gene: TRBD1; V gene: TRBV5-1; J gene: TRBJ1-1; CDR3 DNA: TGCGCCAGCAGCTTACCGGGACAGGGTTGGGACACTGAAGCTTTCTTT; CDR3 protein: CASSLPGQGWDTEAFF
CDR3 length: 14; clone size: -; D gene: -; V gene: TRBV5-1; J gene: TRBJ2-7; CDR3 DNA: TGCGCCAGCACCCTGGGACAATATTCCTACGAGCAGTACTTC; CDR3 protein: CASTLGQYSYEQYF
CDR3 length: 13; clone size: -; D gene: -; V gene: TRBV29-1; J gene: TRBJ2-7; CDR3 DNA: TGCAGCGTTGAAAGCGCCTACTCCTACGAGCAGTACTTC; CDR3 protein: CSVESAYSYEQYF
CDR3 length: 12; clone size: -; D gene: -; V gene: TRBV11-3; J gene: TRBJ2-2; CDR3 DNA: TGTGCCAGCAGCTTTCTGAGCGGGGAGCTGTTTTTT; CDR3 protein: CASSFLSGELFF
CDR3 length: 16; clone size: -; D gene: TRBD1; V gene: TRBV7-9; J gene: TRBJ2-5; CDR3 DNA: TGTGCCAGCAGCGCACGGACAGGGACAACAAAAGAGACCCAGTACTTC; CDR3 protein: CASSARTGTTKETQYF
CDR3 length: 15; clone size: -; D gene: -; V gene: TRBV5-1; J gene: TRBJ2-3; CDR3 DNA: TGCGCCAGCAGCTTGGCCAGCGGCAGTATTGATACGCAGTATTTT; CDR3 protein: CASSLASGSIDTQYF
CDR3 length: 14; clone size: -; D gene: -; V gene: TRBV5-4; J gene: TRBJ1-2; CDR3 DNA: TGTGCCAGCAGAACAGCGACAGATTCCTATGGCTACACCTTC; CDR3 protein: CASRTATDSYGYTF